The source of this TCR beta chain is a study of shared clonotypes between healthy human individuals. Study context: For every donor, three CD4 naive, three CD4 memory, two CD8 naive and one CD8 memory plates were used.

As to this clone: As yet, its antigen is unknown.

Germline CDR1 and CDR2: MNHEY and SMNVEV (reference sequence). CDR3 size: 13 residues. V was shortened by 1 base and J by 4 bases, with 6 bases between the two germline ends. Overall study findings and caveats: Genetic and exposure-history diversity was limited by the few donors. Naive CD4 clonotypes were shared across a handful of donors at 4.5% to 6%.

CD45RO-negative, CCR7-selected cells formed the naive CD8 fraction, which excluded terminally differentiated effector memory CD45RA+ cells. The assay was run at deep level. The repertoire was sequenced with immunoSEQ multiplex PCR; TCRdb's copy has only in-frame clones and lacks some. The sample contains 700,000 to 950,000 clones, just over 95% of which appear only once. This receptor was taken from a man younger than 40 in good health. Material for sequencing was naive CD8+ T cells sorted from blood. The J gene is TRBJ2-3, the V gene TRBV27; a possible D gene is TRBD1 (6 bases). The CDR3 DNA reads TGTGCCAGCAGTTTATGGGGGCCAGATACGCAGTATTTT. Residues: CASSLWGPDTQYF.